One sample yielded the 20 T cell receptor beta chains listed below, sequenced in a study of blood T cells in healthy people across ages. Combining a sample-barcoded 5' primer with a J-beta primer mix, a second PCR ran for roughly 6 to 11 cycles. TCRdb re-derived calls from the 5' RACE reads in MiXCR, one entry per CDR3 protein. The table lists 1.5 million to 2 million distinct CDR3 sequences, 25% to 30% of them singletons. Input material: blood. The source of these receptors is a woman in her thirties in good health.

This clonotype has a handful of counts. This chain uses TRBV28 with TRBJ1-2; a possible D gene is TRBD1 (5 bases). Germline loops: CDR1 MDHEN, CDR2 SYDVKM. V lost 1 base, J lost 0 bases, and 6 bases lay in between. This CDR3 comprises 14 residues. In DNA form, the CDR3 reads TGTGCCAGCAGTTTATTGACAGCTAACTATGGCTACACCTTC. This encodes CASSLLTANYGYTF.

This clonotype was detected only a few times. This chain uses TRBV5-1 with TRBJ2-5; 7 bases are shared with TRBD1. CDR3 length: 15 residues. Per the germline V gene, CDR1 is SGHRS and CDR2 is YFSETQ. Trimming took 4 bases from V and 4 from J; bases not matched to a gene: 10. The CDR3 protein is CASSVTGLDGETQYF. The CDR3 nucleotides are TGCGCCAGCAGCGTGACAGGGTTGGACGGAGAGACCCAGTACTTC.

Only a few counts were recorded for this clonotype. This chain connects TRBV24-1 to TRBJ2-7; a weak D match, TRBD1 (6 bases). The CDR3 loop spans 17 amino acids. Trimming took 0 bases from V and 3 from J, leaving 17 bases between them. Germline values: CDR1 KGHDR, CDR2 SFDVKD. CDR3 sequence reads: CATSDLDGLGASYEQYF. CDR3 nucleotide sequence: TGTGCCACCAGTGATTTGGACGGATTGGGGGCGAGCTACGAGCAGTACTTC.

The chain carries TRBV5-1 and TRBJ1-1; D unclear. CDR3 size: 14 residues. Deletions cut 4 bases from V and 5 bases from J, with 15 bases between. The V gene's germline CDR1 is SGHRS and CDR2 YFSETQ. In nucleotides, the CDR3 is TGCGCCAGCAGCGCGGTGTTGGAGGGAACTGAAGCTTTCTTT. This codes for CASSAVLEGTEAFF.

This clonotype was detected ten times or more. This chain connects TRBV15 to TRBJ2-3; D unclear. The length of the CDR3 is 15 residues. Deletions cut 1 base from V and 3 bases from J, with 11 bases between. Looked up from germline, CDR1 is LNHNV and CDR2 is YYDKDF (reference sequence). The CDR3 DNA reads TGTGCCACCAGCAGAGCCGCTTTCTCGACAGATACGCAGTATTTT. It translates to CATSRAAFSTDTQYF.

This sequence joins TRBV7-9 and TRBJ2-7; D is perhaps TRBD1 (6 bases). Germline V CDR1 and CDR2: SEHNR, FQNEAQ (reference sequence). This CDR3 region has 14 residues. V was cut by 3 bases and J by 5 bases, with 14 bases left in between. The CDR3: CASSFSTGSNEQYF. DNA of the CDR3: TGTGCCAGCAGCTTCAGCACAGGGTCGAACGAGCAGTACTTC. Filled out from reference TRBV7-9 and TRBJ2-7, the complete variable domain reads DTGVSQNPRHKITKRGQNVTFRCDPISEHNRLYWYRQTLGQGPEFLTYFQNEAQLEKSRLLSDRFSAERPKGSFSTLEIQRTEQGDSAMYLCASSFSTGSNEQYFGPGTRLTVT.

The chain employs TRBV7-9 and TRBJ1-1; TRBD1 matches at 8 bases. Germline CDR1 and CDR2: SEHNR and FQNEAQ (reference sequence). Trimming at V came to 1 base and at J to 4 bases, leaving 8 bases not matched to a gene. The CDR3 spans 16 residues. For the CDR3, the DNA is TGTGCCAGCAGCTTAGACCAACAGGGGGTAGGCACTGAAGCTTTCTTT. This gives the protein CASSLDQQGVGTEAFF.

This chain links TRBV27 with TRBJ2-7; possible D gene TRBD1, 5 bases. Trimming shortened V by 2 bases and J by 2 bases, and 13 bases separated the two germline ends. Germline loops: CDR1 MNHEY, CDR2 SMNVEV (reference sequence). This CDR3 spans 15 amino acids. Here the CDR3 reads CASSLNQGSTYEQYF. CDR3 DNA sequence: TGTGCCAGCAGTTTAAACCAGGGTTCTACCTACGAGCAGTACTTC.

The V gene is TRBV12-3 or TRBV12-4, the J gene TRBJ2-3; 7 bases agree with TRBD1. Trimming at V came to 6 bases and at J to 0 bases, leaving 9 bases not matched to a gene. CDR3 length: 16 amino acids. The CDR3: CASRAGTATSTDTQYF. CDR3 bases: TGTGCCAGCAGGGCCGGGACAGCAACTAGCACAGATACGCAGTATTTT.

The table lists this clonotype with a few counts. The J gene is TRBJ2-1, the V gene TRBV12-3 or TRBV12-4; D is tentatively TRBD1 or TRBD2 (5 bases each). This CDR3 region has 13 residues. V shed 7 bases and J shed 9 bases, with 16 bases lying between them. Written as DNA, the CDR3 is TGTGCCAGCATTCGGTGGGGGTGGGGTGAGCAGTTCTTC. Residues: CASIRWGWGEQFF.

This clonotype showed up just a few times. The chain links TRBV24-1 to TRBJ2-3; D possibly matches TRBD1 or TRBD2 (5 bases each). With 6 bases removed from V and 1 base from J, the gap between germline ends came to 10 bases. CDR1 is KGHDR and CDR2 is SFDVKD in the germline V gene. There are 14 residues in the CDR3. The CDR3 spells CATSPRDGTDTQYF. Written as DNA, the CDR3 is TGTGCCACCAGTCCCCGGGACGGCACAGATACGCAGTATTTT.

This clonotype has only a few counts. The chain couples TRBV5-1 to TRBJ1-2; 8 bases map to TRBD1. The V gene end was trimmed by 5 bases and the J gene end by 2 bases; junction bases not matched to a gene: 5. The CDR3 consists of 14 residues. Germline assignment: CDR1 SGHRS and CDR2 YFSETQ. For the CDR3, the DNA is TGCGCCAGCAGAAAGGGGGACAGGAACTATGGCTACACCTTC. Amino acids: CASRKGDRNYGYTF.

V usage is TRBV21-1 and J usage is TRBJ2-3; the table calls TRBD1, which could not be checked here. TRBV21-1 is deemed a pseudogene. The CDR3 runs to 18 residues. As DNA, the CDR3 is TGTGCCAGCAGCAATCATGGGGCCGACAGACCGCACACAGATACGCAGTATTTT. This gives the protein CASSNHGADRPHTDTQYF.

A few counts support this clonotype. The chain employs TRBV7-9 and TRBJ1-6; a possible D gene is TRBD1 (6 bases). V was cut by 4 bases and J by 13 bases, with 20 bases left in between. The CDR3 is 15 amino acids. CDR1 SEHNR and CDR2 FQNEAQ come from the germline V gene (reference sequence). CDR3 bases: TGTGCCAGCAGCTCGGACCGGGACATTCGTCGCCCCCTCCACTTT. It translates to CASSSDRDIRRPLHF.

Ten or more counts support this clonotype. The chain recombines TRBV10-3 with TRBJ2-5; D unresolved. Trimming cost V 0 bases and J 3 bases, with 8 bases left between them. Germline CDR1 ENHRY, CDR2 SYGVKD. CDR3 length: 14 residues. Written as DNA, the CDR3 is TGTGCCATCAGTGAGTCGAATGATGAAGAGACCCAGTACTTC. It yields the protein CAISESNDEETQYF.

To note about this clonotype: This may come from a read error, since a much larger clone is one base off. V and J are TRBV13 and TRBJ2-7; either TRBD1 or TRBD2 may supply D (5 bases each). This CDR3 has 14 residues. The germline V gene encodes CDR1 PRHDT and CDR2 FYEKMQ (reference sequence). Trimming removed 8 bases from V and 0 bases from J, with 14 bases in between. CDR3: CASGSRDLSYEQYF. The CDR3 DNA sequence: TGTGCCAGCGGCTCCCGGGACCTCTCCTACGAGCAGTACTTC. Full variable domain (outside the CDR3, taken from reference TRBV13 and TRBJ2-7): AAGVIQSPRHLIKEKRETATLKCYPIPRHDTVYWYQQGPGQDPQFLISFYEKMQSDKGSIPDRFSAQQFSDYHSELNMSSLELGDSALYFCASGSRDLSYEQYFGPGTRLTVT.

A word on this clonotype: The junction departs from germline at one end; a sequencing error may be responsible. CDR3: CPSYQGDPSYEQYF. CDR3 in DNA: TGTCCCAGCTACCAGGGGGACCCGTCCTACGAGCAGTACTTC. The chain carries TRBV6-2 or TRBV6-3 and TRBJ2-7; 7 bases match TRBD1. The CDR3 runs to 14 residues. Germline loops: CDR1 MNHEY, CDR2 SVGEGT.

This clonotype was found a few times. The V gene is TRBV3-1, the J gene TRBJ2-7, with D maybe TRBD1 (5 bases). The CDR3 has 13 residues. The germline V gene encodes CDR1 LGHDT and CDR2 YNNKEL (reference sequence). V lost 3 bases and J lost 6, with 12 bases in between. DNA of the CDR3: TGTGCCAGCAGCCAGGGGCCTGGGGTCGAGCAGTACTTC. Translated: CASSQGPGVEQYF.

This clonotype came up many times. This rearrangement joins TRBV12-3 or TRBV12-4 to TRBJ2-1; 14 bases agree with TRBD2. The V segment lost 6 bases and the J segment 8 bases; nucleotides outside the gene matches: 6. The CDR3 extends over 15 amino acids. CDR3 DNA sequence: TGTGCCAGCAGAAGACTAGCGGGAGGGGGGGATGAGCAGTTCTTC. Translated: CASRRLAGGGDEQFF.

This clonotype was seen more than once but under ten times. The V and J genes are TRBV11-3 and TRBJ2-1; D may be TRBD1 (5 bases). CDR3 length: 12 residues. Germline assignment: CDR1 SGHNT and CDR2 YENEEA. Trimming cost V 4 bases and J 9 bases, with 10 bases left between them. This CDR3 is CASSSTVAEQFF. The CDR3 DNA follows: TGTGCCAGCAGCTCGACAGTTGCTGAGCAGTTCTTC.